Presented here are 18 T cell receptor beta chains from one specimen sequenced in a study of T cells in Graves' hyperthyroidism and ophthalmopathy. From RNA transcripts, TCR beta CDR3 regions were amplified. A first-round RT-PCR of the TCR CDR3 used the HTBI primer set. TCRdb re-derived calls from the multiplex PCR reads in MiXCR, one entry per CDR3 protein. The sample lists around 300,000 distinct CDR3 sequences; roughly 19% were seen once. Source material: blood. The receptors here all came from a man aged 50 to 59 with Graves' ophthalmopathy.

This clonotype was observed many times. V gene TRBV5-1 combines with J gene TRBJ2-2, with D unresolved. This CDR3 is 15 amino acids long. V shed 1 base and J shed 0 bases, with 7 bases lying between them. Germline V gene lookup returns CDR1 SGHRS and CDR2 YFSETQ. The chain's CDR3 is CASSLNAANTGELFF. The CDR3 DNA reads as TGCGCCAGCAGCTTGAATGCAGCGAACACCGGGGAGCTGTTTTTT.

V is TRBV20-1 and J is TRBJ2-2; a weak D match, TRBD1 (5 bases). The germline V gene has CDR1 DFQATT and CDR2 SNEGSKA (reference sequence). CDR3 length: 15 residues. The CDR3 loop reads CSVLKGLVGTGELFF. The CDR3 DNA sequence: TGCAGCGTTCTCAAGGGGTTAGTGGGCACCGGGGAGCTGTTTTTT.

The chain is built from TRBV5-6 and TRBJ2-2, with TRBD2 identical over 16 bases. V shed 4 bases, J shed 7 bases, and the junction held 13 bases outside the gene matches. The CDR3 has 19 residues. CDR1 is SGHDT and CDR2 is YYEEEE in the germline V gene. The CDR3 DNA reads TGTGCCAGCAGCCCCCCGGGACTAGCGGGAGGGCCGTATGGCGGGGAGCTGTTTTTT. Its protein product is CASSPPGLAGGPYGGELFF.

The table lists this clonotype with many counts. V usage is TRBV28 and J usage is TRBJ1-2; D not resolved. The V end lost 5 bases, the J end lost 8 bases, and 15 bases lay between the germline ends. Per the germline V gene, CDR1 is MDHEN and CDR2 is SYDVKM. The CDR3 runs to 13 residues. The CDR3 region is CASSPHQPKGYTF. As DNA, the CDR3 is TGTGCCAGCAGTCCCCACCAGCCGAAGGGCTACACCTTC.

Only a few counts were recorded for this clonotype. The CDR3 loop reads CASSSTQGRAFF. The CDR3 DNA sequence: TGTGCCAGCAGCTCGACCCAGGGGAGGGCTTTCTTT. The chain is built from TRBV7-9 and TRBJ1-1, with a possible D match to TRBD1 (6 bases). V dropped 4 bases and J dropped 11 bases, with 14 bases sitting between them. This CDR3 has 12 amino acids. The germline CDR1 and CDR2 sequences are SEHNR and FQNEAQ (reference sequence).

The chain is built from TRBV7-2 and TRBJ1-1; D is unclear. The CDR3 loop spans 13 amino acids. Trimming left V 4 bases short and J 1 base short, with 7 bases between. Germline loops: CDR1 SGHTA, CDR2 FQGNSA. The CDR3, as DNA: TGTGCCAGCAGCTCTTGGACGAACACTGAAGCTTTCTTT. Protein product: CASSSWTNTEAFF.

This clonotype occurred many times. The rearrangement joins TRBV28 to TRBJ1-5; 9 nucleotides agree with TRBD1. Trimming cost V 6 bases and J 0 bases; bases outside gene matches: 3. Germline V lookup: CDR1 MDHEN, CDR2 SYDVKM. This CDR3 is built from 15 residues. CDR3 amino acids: CASSLGQGSNQPQHF. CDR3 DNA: TGTGCCAGCAGCTTGGGACAGGGTAGCAATCAGCCCCAGCATTTT.

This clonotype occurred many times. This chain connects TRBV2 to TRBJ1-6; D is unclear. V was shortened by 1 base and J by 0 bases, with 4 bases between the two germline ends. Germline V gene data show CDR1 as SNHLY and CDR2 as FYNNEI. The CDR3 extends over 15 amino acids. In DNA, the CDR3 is TGTGCCAGCAGTGAAGACACCTCCTATAATTCACCCCTCCACTTT. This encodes CASSEDTSYNSPLHF.

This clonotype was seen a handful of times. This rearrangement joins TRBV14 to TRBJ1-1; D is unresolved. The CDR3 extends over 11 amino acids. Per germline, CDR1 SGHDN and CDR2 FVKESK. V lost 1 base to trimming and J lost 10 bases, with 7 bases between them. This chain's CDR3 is CASSQGRLAFF. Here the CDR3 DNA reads TGTGCCAGCAGCCAAGGACGGTTAGCTTTCTTT.

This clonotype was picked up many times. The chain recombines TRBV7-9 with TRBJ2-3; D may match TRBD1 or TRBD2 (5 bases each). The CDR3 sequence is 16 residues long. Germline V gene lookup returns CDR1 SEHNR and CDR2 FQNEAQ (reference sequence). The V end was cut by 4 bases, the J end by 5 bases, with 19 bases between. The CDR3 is CASSSQVGGFGDTQYF. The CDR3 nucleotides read TGTGCCAGCAGCTCGCAGGTTGGGGGATTCGGAGATACGCAGTATTTT.

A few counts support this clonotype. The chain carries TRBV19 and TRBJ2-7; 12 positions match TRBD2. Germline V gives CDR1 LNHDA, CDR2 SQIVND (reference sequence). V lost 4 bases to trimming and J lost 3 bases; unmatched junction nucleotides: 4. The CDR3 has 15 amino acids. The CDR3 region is CASSTATSGSYEQYF. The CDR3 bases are TGTGCCAGTAGTACCGCGACTAGCGGGAGCTACGAGCAGTACTTC.

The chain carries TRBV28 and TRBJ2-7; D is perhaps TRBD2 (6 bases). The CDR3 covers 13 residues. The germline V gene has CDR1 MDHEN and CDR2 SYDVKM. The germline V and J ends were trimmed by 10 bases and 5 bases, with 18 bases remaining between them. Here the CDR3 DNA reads TGTGCCACCCATCTCCCGGGGGACCACGAGCAGTACTTC. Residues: CATHLPGDHEQYF.

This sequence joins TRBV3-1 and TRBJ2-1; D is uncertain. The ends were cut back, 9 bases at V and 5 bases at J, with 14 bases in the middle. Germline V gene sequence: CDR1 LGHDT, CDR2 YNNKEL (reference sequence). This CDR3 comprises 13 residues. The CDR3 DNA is TGTGCCAGGGGTGAGCCCCCTAACAATGAGCAGTTCTTC. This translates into CARGEPPNNEQFF.

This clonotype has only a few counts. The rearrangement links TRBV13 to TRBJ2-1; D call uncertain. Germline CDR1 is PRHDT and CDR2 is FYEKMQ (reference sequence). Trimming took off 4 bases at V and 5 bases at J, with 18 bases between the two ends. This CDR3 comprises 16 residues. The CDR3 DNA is TGTGCCAGCAGCTCCCGCTCAGAGGCGAGGCACAATGAGCAGTTCTTC. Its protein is CASSSRSEARHNEQFF.

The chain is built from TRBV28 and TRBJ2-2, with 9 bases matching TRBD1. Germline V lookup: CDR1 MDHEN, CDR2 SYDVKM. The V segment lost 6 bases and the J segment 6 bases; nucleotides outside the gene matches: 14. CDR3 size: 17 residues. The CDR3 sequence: CASRTPGQGKGAGELFF. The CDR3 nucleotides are TGTGCCAGCAGGACTCCGGGACAGGGTAAAGGAGCCGGGGAGCTGTTTTTT.

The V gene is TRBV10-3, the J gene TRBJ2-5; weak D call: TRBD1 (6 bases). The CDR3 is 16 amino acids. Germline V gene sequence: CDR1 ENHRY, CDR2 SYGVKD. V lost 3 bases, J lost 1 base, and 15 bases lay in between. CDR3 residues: CAISDSKTGFQETQYF. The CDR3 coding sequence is TGTGCCATCAGTGATTCGAAGACAGGATTCCAAGAGACCCAGTACTTC.

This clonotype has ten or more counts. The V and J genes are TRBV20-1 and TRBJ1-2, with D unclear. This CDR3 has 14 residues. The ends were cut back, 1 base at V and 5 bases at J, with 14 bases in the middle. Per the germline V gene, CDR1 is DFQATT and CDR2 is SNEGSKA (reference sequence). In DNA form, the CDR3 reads TGCAGTGCTAGAGGGGGTGGATCCCGGTATGGCTACACCTTC. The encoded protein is CSARGGGSRYGYTF.

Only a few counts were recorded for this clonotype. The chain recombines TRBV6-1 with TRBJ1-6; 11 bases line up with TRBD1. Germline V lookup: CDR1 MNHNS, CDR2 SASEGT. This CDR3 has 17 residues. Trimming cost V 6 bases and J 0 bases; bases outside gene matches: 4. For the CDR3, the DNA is TGTGCCAGCAGACAGGACAGGGGGCTCTCCTATAATTCACCCCTCCACTTT. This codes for CASRQDRGLSYNSPLHF.